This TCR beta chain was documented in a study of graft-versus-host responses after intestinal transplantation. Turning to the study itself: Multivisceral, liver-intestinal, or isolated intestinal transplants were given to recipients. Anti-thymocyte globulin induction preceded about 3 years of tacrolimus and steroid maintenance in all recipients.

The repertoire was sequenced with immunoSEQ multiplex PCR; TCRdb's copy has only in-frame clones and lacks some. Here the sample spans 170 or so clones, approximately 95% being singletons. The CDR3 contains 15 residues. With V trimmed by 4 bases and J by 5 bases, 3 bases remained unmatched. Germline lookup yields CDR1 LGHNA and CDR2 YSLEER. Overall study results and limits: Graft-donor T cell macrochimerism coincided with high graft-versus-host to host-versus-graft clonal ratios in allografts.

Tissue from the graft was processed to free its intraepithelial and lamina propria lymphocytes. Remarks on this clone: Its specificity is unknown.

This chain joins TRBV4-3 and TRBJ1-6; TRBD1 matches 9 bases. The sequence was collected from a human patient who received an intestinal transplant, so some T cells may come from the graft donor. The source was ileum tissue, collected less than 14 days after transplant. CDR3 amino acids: CASSPGTGHNSPLHF. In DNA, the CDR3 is TGCGCCAGCAGCCCGGGGACAGGGCATAATTCACCCCTCCACTTT.